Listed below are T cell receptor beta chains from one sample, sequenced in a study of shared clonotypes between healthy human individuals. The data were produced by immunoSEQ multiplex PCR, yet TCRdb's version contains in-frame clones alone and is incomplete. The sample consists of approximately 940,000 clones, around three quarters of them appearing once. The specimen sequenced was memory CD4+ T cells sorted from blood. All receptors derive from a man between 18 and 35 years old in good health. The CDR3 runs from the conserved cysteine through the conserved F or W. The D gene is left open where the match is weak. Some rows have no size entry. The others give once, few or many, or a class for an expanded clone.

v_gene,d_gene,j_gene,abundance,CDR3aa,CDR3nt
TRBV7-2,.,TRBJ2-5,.,CASSLTGGAYKQETQYF,TGTGCCAGCAGCCTAACCGGGGGCGCGTATAAACAAGAGACCCAGTACTTC
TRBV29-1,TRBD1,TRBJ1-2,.,CSAALGTGVPPHGYTF,TGCAGCGCGGCCCTAGGGACAGGGGTGCCGCCCCATGGCTACACCTTC
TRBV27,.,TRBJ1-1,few,CASRDDRLNTEAFF,TGTGCCAGCAGGGATGACAGGTTGAACACTGAAGCTTTCTTT
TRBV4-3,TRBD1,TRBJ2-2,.,CASSQGGQDTAELFF,TGCGCCAGCAGCCAAGGTGGACAGGACACAGCGGAGCTGTTTTTT
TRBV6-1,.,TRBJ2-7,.,CASGPLKSYEQYF,TGTGCCAGCGGACCACTTAAATCCTACGAGCAGTACTTC
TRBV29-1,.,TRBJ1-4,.,CSVETVGQGNEKLFF,TGCAGCGTTGAAACGGTCGGGCAGGGTAATGAAAAACTGTTTTTT
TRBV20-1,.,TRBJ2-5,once,CSAHSETQYF,TGCAGTGCCCATTCGGAGACCCAGTACTTC
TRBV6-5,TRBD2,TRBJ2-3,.,CASSYGLAGPDTQYF,TGTGCCAGCAGTTACGGATTAGCGGGGCCAGATACGCAGTATTTT
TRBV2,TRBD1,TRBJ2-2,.,CASRPPGQINTGELFF,TGTGCCAGCAGACCCCCGGGACAGATAAACACCGGGGAGCTGTTTTTT
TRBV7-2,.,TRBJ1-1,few,CASSRRTDTEAFF,TGTGCCAGCAGCCGACGGACGGACACTGAAGCTTTCTTT
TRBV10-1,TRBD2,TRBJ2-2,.,CASSPAGGLNTGELFF,TGCGCCAGCAGCCCCGCGGGGGGTCTCAACACCGGGGAGCTGTTTTTT
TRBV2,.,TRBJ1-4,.,CASSDGATPYEKLFF,TGTGCCAGCAGTGATGGGGCAACCCCATATGAAAAACTGTTTTTT
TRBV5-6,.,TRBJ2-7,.,CASSLPNLGSGYEQYF,TGTGCCAGCAGCTTACCCAATCTGGGGTCGGGCTACGAGCAGTACTTC
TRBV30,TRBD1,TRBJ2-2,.,CAWSAPWTGATGELFF,TGTGCCTGGAGTGCCCCCTGGACAGGGGCCACCGGGGAGCTGTTTTTT
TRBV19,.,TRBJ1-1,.,CASLGDYTEAFF,TGTGCCAGCTTGGGGGACTACACTGAAGCTTTCTTT
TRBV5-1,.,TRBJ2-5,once,CASSLADGEYGETQYF,TGCGCCAGCAGCTTGGCTGACGGGGAGTACGGGGAGACCCAGTACTTC
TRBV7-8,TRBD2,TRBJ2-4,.,CASSLGISGGSLGENIQYF,TGTGCCAGCAGCTTAGGGATTAGCGGGGGGTCCCTAGGGGAAAACATTCAGTACTTC
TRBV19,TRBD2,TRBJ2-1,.,CASSSPGLAISYNEQFF,TGTGCCAGTAGTAGTCCAGGACTAGCGATCTCCTACAATGAGCAGTTCTTC
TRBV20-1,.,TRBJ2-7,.,CSSNGHEQYF,TGCAGTAGTAACGGGCACGAGCAGTACTTC
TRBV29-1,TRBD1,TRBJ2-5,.,CSVEGAGGVETQYF,TGCAGCGTTGAAGGAGCAGGGGGCGTAGAGACCCAGTACTTC
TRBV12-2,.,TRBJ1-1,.,CASRSPDIEAFF,TGTGCAAGTCGCTCCCCGGATATTGAAGCTTTCTTT
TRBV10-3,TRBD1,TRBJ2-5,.,CAIMGQGKETQYF,TGTGCCATCATGGGACAGGGTAAAGAGACCCAGTACTTC
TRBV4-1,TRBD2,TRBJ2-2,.,CASSQDPGLAGVGELFF,TGCGCCAGCAGCCAAGATCCCGGACTAGCGGGAGTTGGGGAGCTGTTTTTT
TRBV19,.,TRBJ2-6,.,CASTRTLSGANVLTF,TGTGCCAGTACCCGGACCCTCTCTGGGGCCAACGTCCTGACTTTC
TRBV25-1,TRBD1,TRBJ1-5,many,CATRGQGDNQPQHF,TGTGCCACCCGAGGACAGGGTGACAATCAGCCCCAGCATTTT
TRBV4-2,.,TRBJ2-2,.,CASSQEERNTGELFF,TGTGCCAGCAGCCAAGAGGAAAGAAACACCGGGGAGCTGTTTTTT
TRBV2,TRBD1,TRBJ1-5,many,CASSTDRGVAQHF,TGTGCCAGCAGCACCGACAGGGGAGTCGCCCAGCATTTT
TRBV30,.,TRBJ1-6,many,CAWCGERGSPLHF,TGTGCCTGGTGCGGGGAAAGAGGTTCACCCCTCCACTTT
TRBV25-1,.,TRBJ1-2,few,CASSGGTATGYTF,TGTGCCAGCAGTGGGGGGACGGCCACGGGCTACACCTTC
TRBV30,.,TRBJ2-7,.,CAWMESYEQYF,TGTGCCTGGATGGAGAGCTACGAGCAGTACTTC
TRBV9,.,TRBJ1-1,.,CASSVLAAEVATEAFF,TGTGCCAGCAGCGTTCTAGCGGCGGAAGTCGCCACTGAAGCTTTCTTT
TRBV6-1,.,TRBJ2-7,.,CASSEPGESSYEQYF,TGTGCCAGCAGTGAACCAGGGGAGAGCTCCTACGAGCAGTACTTC
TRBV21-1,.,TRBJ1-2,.,CASRPCRGNYGYTF,TGTGCCAGCCGTCCCTGCCGGGGGAACTATGGCTACACCTTC
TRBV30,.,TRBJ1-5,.,CAWSGGPDGNQPQHF,TGTGCCTGGAGTGGCGGTCCGGATGGCAATCAGCCCCAGCATTTT
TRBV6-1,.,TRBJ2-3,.,CASKRGGDTQYF,TGTGCCAGCAAGAGGGGGGGGGATACGCAGTATTTT
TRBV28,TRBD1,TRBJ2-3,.,CASTITGTAPTDTQYF,TGTGCCAGCACCATCACCGGGACAGCCCCAACGGATACGCAGTATTTT
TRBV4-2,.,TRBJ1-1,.,CASSLGGMGTEAFF,TGTGCCAGCAGCCTAGGTGGAATGGGAACTGAAGCTTTCTTT
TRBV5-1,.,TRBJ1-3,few,CASKSPGDTIYF,TGCGCCAGCAAAAGTCCCGGGGACACCATATATTTT
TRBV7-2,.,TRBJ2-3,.,CASSLEARSTDTQYF,TGTGCCAGCAGCTTAGAGGCCAGGAGCACAGATACGCAGTATTTT
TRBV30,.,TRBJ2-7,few,CAWSVGRGEQYF,TGTGCCTGGAGTGTGGGTCGGGGCGAGCAGTACTTC
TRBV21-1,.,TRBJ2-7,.,CASSPHGLAGGPSSYEQYF,TGTGCCAGCAGCCCCCACGGACTAGCGGGAGGCCCCAGCTCCTACGAGCAGTACTTC
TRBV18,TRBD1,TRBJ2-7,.,CASSPLGTGGIEQYF,TGTGCCAGCTCACCTTTGGGGACAGGGGGCATCGAGCAGTACTTC
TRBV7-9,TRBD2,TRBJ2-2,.,CASSLRGLAAAGELFF,TGTGCCAGCAGCTTAAGGGGACTAGCGGCCGCCGGGGAGCTGTTTTTT
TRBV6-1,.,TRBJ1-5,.,CASSEAPNSNQPQHF,TGTGCCAGCAGTGAAGCGCCTAATAGCAATCAGCCCCAGCATTTT
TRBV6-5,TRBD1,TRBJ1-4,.,CASSYSGTGDEKLFF,TGTGCCAGCAGTTACTCTGGGACAGGGGACGAGAAACTGTTTTTT
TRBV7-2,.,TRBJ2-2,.,CASSLALGRTNTGELFF,TGTGCCAGCAGCTTAGCGCTCGGGAGAACGAACACCGGGGAGCTGTTTTTT
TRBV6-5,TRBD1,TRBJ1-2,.,CASINSGTGGGYTF,TGTGCCAGCATCAATAGTGGGACAGGGGGTGGCTACACCTTC
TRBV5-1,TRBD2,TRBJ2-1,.,CASSLAGENYNEQFF,TGCGCCAGCAGCCTAGCGGGAGAGAACTACAATGAGCAGTTCTTC
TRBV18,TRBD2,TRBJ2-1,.,CASSALAGAVNEQFF,TGTGCCAGCTCAGCACTAGCGGGAGCGGTCAATGAGCAGTTCTTC
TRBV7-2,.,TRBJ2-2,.,CASSTRRGTGELFF,TGTGCCAGCAGCACCCGACGGGGGACCGGGGAGCTGTTTTTT
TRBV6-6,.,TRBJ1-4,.,CASTQGEGLTNEKLFF,TGTGCCAGCACGCAGGGAGAAGGTTTAACTAATGAAAAACTGTTTTTT
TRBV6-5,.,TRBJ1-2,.,CASSSVGYGYTF,TGTGCCAGCAGTTCAGTCGGGTATGGCTACACCTTC
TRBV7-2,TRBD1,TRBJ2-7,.,CASSWGQNYEQYF,TGTGCCAGCAGCTGGGGACAGAACTACGAGCAGTACTTC